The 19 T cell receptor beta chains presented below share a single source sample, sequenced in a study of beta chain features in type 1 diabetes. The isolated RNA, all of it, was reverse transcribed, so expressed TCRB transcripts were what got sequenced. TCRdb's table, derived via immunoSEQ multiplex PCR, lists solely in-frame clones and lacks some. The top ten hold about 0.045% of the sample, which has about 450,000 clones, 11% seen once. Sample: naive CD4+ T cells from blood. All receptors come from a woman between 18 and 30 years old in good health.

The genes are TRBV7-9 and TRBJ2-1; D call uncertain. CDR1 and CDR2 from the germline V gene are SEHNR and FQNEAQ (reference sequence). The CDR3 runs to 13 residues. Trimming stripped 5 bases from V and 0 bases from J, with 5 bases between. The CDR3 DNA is TGTGCCAGCAGCAGAAACTCCTACAATGAGCAGTTCTTC. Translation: CASSRNSYNEQFF.

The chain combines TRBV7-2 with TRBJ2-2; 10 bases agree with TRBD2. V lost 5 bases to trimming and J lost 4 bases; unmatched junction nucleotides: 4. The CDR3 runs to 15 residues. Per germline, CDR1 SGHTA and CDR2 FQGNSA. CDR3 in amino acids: CASSAGLAITGELFF. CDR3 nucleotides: TGTGCCAGCAGCGCGGGACTAGCGATCACCGGGGAGCTGTTTTTT.

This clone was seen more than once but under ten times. The CDR3 nucleotides are TGTGCCAGCAGAGCCCCCGGGGTTGTGCAAGAGACCCAGTACTTC. Its translation: CASRAPGVVQETQYF. This sequence joins TRBV2 and TRBJ2-5; perhaps TRBD2 as D (5 bases). CDR3 length equals 15 residues. CDR1 and CDR2 from the germline V gene are SNHLY and FYNNEI. Between the trimmed V and J ends, which lost 6 bases and 2 bases, there was a span of 16 bases.

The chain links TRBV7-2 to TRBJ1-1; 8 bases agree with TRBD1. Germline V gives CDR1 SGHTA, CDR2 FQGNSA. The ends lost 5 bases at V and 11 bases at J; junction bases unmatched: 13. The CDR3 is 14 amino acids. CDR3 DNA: TGTGCCAGCAGCACCCGGACAGGGTCCAAGGAGGCTTTCTTT. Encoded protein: CASSTRTGSKEAFF.

The CDR3 DNA is TGCGCCAGCAGCTTGGTAGCGGGAGAGTCCTACGAGCAGTACTTC. Encoded protein: CASSLVAGESYEQYF. This chain joins TRBV5-1 and TRBJ2-7; TRBD2 aligns across 9 bases. J gave up 1 base and V 0 bases, and 2 bases lay outside the gene matches. The germline CDR1 and CDR2 sequences are SGHRS and YFSETQ. The length of the CDR3 is 15 residues.

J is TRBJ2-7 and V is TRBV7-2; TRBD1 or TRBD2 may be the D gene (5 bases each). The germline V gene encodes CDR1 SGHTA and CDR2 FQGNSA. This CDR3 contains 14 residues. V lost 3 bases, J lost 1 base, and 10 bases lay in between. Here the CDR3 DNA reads TGTGCCAGCAGCTTCCGGGACCCTTCCTACGAGCAGTACGTC. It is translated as CASSFRDPSYEQYV.

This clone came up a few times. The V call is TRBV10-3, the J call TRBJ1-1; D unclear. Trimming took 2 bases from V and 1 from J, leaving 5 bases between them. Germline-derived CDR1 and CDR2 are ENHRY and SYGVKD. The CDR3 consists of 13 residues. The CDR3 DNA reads TGTGCCATCAGTGAGATCTGGAACACTGAAGCTTTCTTT. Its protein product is CAISEIWNTEAFF.

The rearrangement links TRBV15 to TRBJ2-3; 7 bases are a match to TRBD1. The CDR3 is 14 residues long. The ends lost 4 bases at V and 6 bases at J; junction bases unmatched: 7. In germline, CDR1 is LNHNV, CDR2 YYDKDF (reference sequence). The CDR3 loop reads CATSNILQGDTQYF. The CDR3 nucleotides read TGTGCCACCAGCAATATCCTACAGGGGGATACGCAGTATTTT. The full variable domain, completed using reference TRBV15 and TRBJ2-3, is DAMVIQNPRYQVTQFGKPVTLSCSQTLNHNVMYWYQQKSSQAPKLLFHYYDKDFNNEADTPDNFQSRRPNTSFCFLDIRSPGLGDTAMYLCATSNILQGDTQYFGPGTRLTVL.

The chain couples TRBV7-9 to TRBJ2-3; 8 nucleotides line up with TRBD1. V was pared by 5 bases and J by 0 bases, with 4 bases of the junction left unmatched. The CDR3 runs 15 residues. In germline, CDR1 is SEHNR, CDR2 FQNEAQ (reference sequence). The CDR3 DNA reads TGTGCCAGCAGCCAGACAGGGGACAGCACAGATACGCAGTATTTT. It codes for CASSQTGDSTDTQYF. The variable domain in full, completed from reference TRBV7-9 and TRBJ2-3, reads DTGVSQNPRHKITKRGQNVTFRCDPISEHNRLYWYRQTLGQGPEFLTYFQNEAQLEKSRLLSDRFSAERPKGSFSTLEIQRTEQGDSAMYLCASSQTGDSTDTQYFGPGTRLTVL.

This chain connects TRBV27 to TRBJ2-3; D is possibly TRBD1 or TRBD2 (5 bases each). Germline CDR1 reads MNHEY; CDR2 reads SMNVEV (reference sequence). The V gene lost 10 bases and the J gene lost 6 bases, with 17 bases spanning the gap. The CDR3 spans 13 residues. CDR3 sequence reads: CATQWGKRDTQYF. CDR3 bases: TGTGCCACTCAGTGGGGGAAGAGGGATACGCAGTATTTT.

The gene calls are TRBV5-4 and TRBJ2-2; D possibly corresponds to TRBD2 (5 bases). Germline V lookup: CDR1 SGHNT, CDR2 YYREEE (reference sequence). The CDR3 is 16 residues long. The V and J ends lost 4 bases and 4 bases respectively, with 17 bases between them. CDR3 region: CASSGRPGYGTGELFF. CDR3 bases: TGTGCCAGCAGCGGGCGTCCGGGGTATGGCACCGGGGAGCTGTTTTTT.

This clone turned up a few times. The CDR3 coding sequence is TGTGCCAGCATCAATTATAGGACAGTTAGCAATCAGCCCCAGCATTTT. This codes for CASINYRTVSNQPQHF. This chain joins TRBV28 and TRBJ1-5; a possible D gene is TRBD1 (6 bases). Between the trimmed V and J ends, which lost 7 bases and 0 bases, there was a span of 16 bases. The CDR3 contains 16 residues. The germline gives CDR1 MDHEN, CDR2 SYDVKM.

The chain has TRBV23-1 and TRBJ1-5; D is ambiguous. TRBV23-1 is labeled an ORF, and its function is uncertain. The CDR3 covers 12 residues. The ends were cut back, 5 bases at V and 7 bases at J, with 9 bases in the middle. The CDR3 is CASSRGRQPQHF. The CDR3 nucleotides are TGCGCCAGCAGTAGAGGCCGGCAGCCCCAGCATTTT.

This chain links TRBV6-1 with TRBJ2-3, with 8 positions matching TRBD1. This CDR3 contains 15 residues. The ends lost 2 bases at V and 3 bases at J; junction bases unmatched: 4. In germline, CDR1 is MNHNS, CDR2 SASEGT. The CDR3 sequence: CASSEPGGRTDTQYF. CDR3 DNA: TGTGCCAGCAGTGAACCAGGGGGCAGGACAGATACGCAGTATTTT.

Written as DNA, the CDR3 is TGCGCCAGCAGTCAATCTCGTTTTGGGCGGAACACTGAAGCTTTCTTT. It specifies CASSQSRFGRNTEAFF. The rearrangement links TRBV23-1 to TRBJ1-1; D is undetermined. TRBV23-1 is placed among ORFs of uncertain function. Deletions cut 0 bases from V and 1 base from J, with 12 bases between. CDR3 length equals 16 residues.

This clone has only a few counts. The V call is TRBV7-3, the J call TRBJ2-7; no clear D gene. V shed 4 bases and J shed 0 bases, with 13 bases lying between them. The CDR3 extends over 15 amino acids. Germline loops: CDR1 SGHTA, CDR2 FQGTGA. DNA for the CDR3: TGTGCCAGCAGCTCAAGGACCGGCAGCTCCTACGAGCAGTACTTC. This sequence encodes CASSSRTGSSYEQYF. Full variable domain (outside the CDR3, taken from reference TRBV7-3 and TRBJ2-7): GAGVSQTPSNKVTEKGKYVELRCDPISGHTALYWYRQSLGQGPEFLIYFQGTGAADDSGLPNDRFFAVRPEGSVSTLKIQRTERGDSAVYLCASSSRTGSSYEQYFGPGTRLTVT.

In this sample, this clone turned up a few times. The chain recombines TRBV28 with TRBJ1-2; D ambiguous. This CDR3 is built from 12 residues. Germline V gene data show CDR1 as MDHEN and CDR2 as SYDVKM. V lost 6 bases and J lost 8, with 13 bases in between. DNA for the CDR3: TGTGCCAGCAGCCCTCGGGTCAGGGGCTACACCTTC. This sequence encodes CASSPRVRGYTF.

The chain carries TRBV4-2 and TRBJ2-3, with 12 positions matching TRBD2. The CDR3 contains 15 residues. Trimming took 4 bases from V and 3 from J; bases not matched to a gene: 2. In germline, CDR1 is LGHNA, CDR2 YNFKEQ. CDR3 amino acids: CASSLGTSGTDTQYF. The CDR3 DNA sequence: TGTGCCAGCAGCCTTGGGACTAGCGGGACAGATACGCAGTATTTT.

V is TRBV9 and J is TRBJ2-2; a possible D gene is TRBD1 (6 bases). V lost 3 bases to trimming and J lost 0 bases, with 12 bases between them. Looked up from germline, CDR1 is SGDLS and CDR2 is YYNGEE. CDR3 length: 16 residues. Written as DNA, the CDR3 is TGTGCCAGCAGCGCCGCAGGGGTTTCGAACACCGGGGAGCTGTTTTTT. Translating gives CASSAAGVSNTGELFF.